Presented here are 4 T cell receptor beta chains from one specimen sequenced in a study of control samples from healthy donors and cancer patients. Sequencing was performed with immunoSEQ multiplex PCR; in TCRdb, only in-frame clones are kept and a portion is missing. The repertoire holds under 100,000 clones, over 85% seen once, with nearly 1.5% in the top ten. The sequenced sample was blood. These receptors came from a young woman in good health.

The chain employs TRBV5-5 and TRBJ1-1; D uncertain. The ends were cut back, 1 base at V and 7 bases at J, with 11 bases in the middle. The CDR3 totals 13 residues. Germline V gene sequence: CDR1 SGHKS, CDR2 YYEKEE (reference sequence). CDR3 protein: CASSLNREGEAFF. The DNA for the CDR3 is TGTGCCAGCAGCTTGAATAGGGAAGGTGAAGCTTTCTTT. The full variable domain, completed using reference TRBV5-5 and TRBJ1-1, is DAGVTQSPTHLIKTRGQQVTLRCSPISGHKSVSWYQQVLGQGPQFIFQYYEKEERGRGNFPDRFSARQFPNYSSELNVNALLLGDSALYLCASSLNREGEAFFGQGTRLTVV.

This sequence joins TRBV18 and TRBJ1-1, with D perhaps TRBD1 (5 bases). The CDR3 sequence is 13 residues long. The germline V gene has CDR1 KGHSH and CDR2 LQKENI. V was pared by 0 bases and J by 4 bases, with 6 bases between. As DNA, the CDR3 is TGTGCCAGCTCACCACCGGGGGGCACTGAAGCTTTCTTT. Residues: CASSPPGGTEAFF.

This chain joins TRBV5-8 and TRBJ1-2; D call uncertain. This CDR3 contains 15 residues. Between the trimmed V and J ends, which lost 1 base and 2 bases, there was a span of 12 bases. CDR1 and CDR2 from the germline V gene are SGHTS and YDEGEE. The CDR3 DNA is TGTGCCAGCAGCTTGATTCACAGTTCAAACTATGGCTACACCTTC. Translating gives CASSLIHSSNYGYTF.

This chain joins TRBV2 and TRBJ2-5, with D perhaps TRBD2 (5 bases). The CDR3 is 14 amino acids. Per the germline V gene, CDR1 is SNHLY and CDR2 is FYNNEI. V lost 6 bases, J lost 5 bases, and 16 bases lay in between. In DNA form, the CDR3 reads TGTGCCAGCAGCGAGGGAAATGCGGCCGAGACCCAGTACTTC. This codes for CASSEGNAAETQYF.